The 8 T cell receptor beta chains presented below share a single source sample, sequenced in a study of T cell repertoires in cytomegalovirus infection. MiXCR was run by TCRdb on the reads, yielding one entry per CDR3 protein. The data hold more than 150,000 distinct CDR3 sequences, with approximately 19% observed a single time. Source material: PBMCs. These receptor sequences come from a human donor in good health (CMV status not recorded). Some clones in this sample may be carry-over from other donors' samples.

The chain joins TRBV6-5 to TRBJ2-5; 8 nucleotides align to TRBD1. Trimming cost V 8 bases and J 2 bases; bases outside gene matches: 4. Germline V CDR1 and CDR2: MNHEY, SVGAGI. The length of the CDR3 is 13 residues. CDR3 bases: TGTGCCAGCGGACAGGGAAGGCAAGAGACCCAGTACTTC. This sequence encodes CASGQGRQETQYF.

This clonotype came up a few times. This chain connects TRBV12-3 or TRBV12-4 to TRBJ2-7, with D tentatively TRBD2 (5 bases). V was clipped by 8 bases and J by 9 bases, with 14 bases between them. The CDR3 runs 11 residues. The CDR3 region is CASALGSLQYF. In DNA form, the CDR3 reads TGTGCCAGCGCCCTAGGGAGTTTGCAGTACTTC.

This clonotype appeared many times. The chain joins TRBV7-9 to TRBJ1-1; 7 nucleotides match TRBD1. Unmatched junction bases numbered 4, after V lost 4 bases and J lost 5 bases. The CDR3 totals 13 residues. In germline, CDR1 is SEHNR, CDR2 FQNEAQ (reference sequence). This CDR3 is CASSSGGGTEAFF. CDR3 nucleotides: TGTGCCAGCAGCTCAGGGGGGGGGACTGAAGCTTTCTTT.

This clonotype turned up a few times. V usage is TRBV7-3 and J usage is TRBJ2-2; 9 bases align to TRBD2. The CDR3 length is 16 residues. Germline CDR1 reads SGHTA; CDR2 reads FQGTGA. V shed 0 bases and J 2 bases; nucleotides not matched to a gene: 1. CDR3 sequence: CASSLTAGGNTGELFF. For the CDR3, the DNA is TGTGCCAGCAGCTTAACAGCGGGAGGTAACACCGGGGAGCTGTTTTTT.

The rearrangement links TRBV5-1 to TRBJ1-2; tentatively, D is TRBD1 (6 bases). CDR1 and CDR2 from the germline V gene are SGHRS and YFSETQ. V gave up 4 bases and J gave up 5 bases, with 15 bases separating them. The CDR3 consists of 14 residues. The CDR3 region is CASSGGQPAYGYTF. CDR3 DNA: TGCGCCAGCAGCGGCGGACAGCCGGCATATGGCTACACCTTC.

The V call is TRBV7-8, the J call TRBJ2-2; D perhaps matches TRBD2 (5 bases). Between the trimmed V and J ends, which lost 5 bases and 6 bases, there was a span of 13 bases. CDR3 length: 14 amino acids. Germline CDR1 SGHVS, CDR2 FQNEAQ. CDR3 protein: CASSPLYGAGELFF. The DNA of the CDR3 is TGTGCCAGCAGCCCCCTCTACGGGGCCGGGGAGCTGTTTTTT.

The chain carries TRBV19 and TRBJ1-2; D is unresolved. Per germline, CDR1 LNHDA and CDR2 SQIVND (reference sequence). Between the trimmed V and J ends, which lost 3 bases and 4 bases, there was a span of 12 bases. The CDR3 extends over 14 amino acids. The DNA for the CDR3 is TGTGCCAGTAGTATGGTAGGGATCTTCTATGGCTACACCTTC. Translated: CASSMVGIFYGYTF.

This clonotype was recorded at least ten times. V gene TRBV11-2 combines with J gene TRBJ1-2; D may be TRBD1 (5 bases). Germline loops: CDR1 SGHAT, CDR2 FQNNGV. V lost 0 bases to trimming and J lost 1 base, with 9 bases between them. The CDR3 totals 15 residues. The CDR3 DNA reads as TGTGCCAGCAGCTTAGAAGGGGCCAGTAACTATGGCTACACCTTC. This encodes CASSLEGASNYGYTF.